This is a list of T cell receptor beta chains from one sample in a study of T cell repertoires in cytomegalovirus infection. TCRdb itself ran the reads through MiXCR, one entry per CDR3 protein. The table lists 370,000 or so distinct CDR3 sequences, nearly 35% of them singletons. No antigens are known for them. Sample: cultured PBMCs, taken from culture after CMV antigen stimulation. All receptors derive from a human donor in good health (CMV status not recorded). Some clones in this sample may be carry-over from other donors' samples. The CDR3 runs from the conserved cysteine through the conserved F or W. D genes are given only for firm matches. The listing skips clone size in some rows; elsewhere it reads once, few, many or a size class.

j_call cdr3_length v_call clone_size d_call cdr3_aa cdr3_nt
TRBJ1-5 14 TRBV15 few . CATSRDRAYQPQHF TGTGCCACCAGCAGAGACAGGGCCTATCAGCCCCAGCATTTT
TRBJ2-5 15 TRBV27 . . CASSPHPRGRETQYF TGTGCCAGCAGTCCCCACCCCCGAGGGCGGGAGACCCAGTACTTC
TRBJ1-2 16 TRBV7-2 few . CASSLFGSGITYGYTF TGTGCCAGCAGCTTATTTGGTTCAGGGATTACCTATGGCTACACCTTC
TRBJ2-2 15 TRBV27 . . CASSPYVGSGGELFF TGTGCCAGCAGCCCCTATGTAGGGTCAGGCGGGGAGCTGTTTTTT
TRBJ2-2 15 TRBV7-2 . . CASSLEGAGVKELFF TGTGCCAGCAGCTTAGAGGGGGCGGGAGTTAAGGAGCTGTTTTTT
TRBJ2-3 14 TRBV7-2 few . CASRRDRVTDTQYF TGTGCCAGCAGACGAGACAGAGTCACAGATACGCAGTATTTT
TRBJ2-3 15 TRBV7-2 . . CASSLSASAPDTQYF TGTGCCAGCAGCTTATCAGCCAGTGCCCCAGATACGCAGTATTTT
TRBJ1-1 12 TRBV29-1 . . CSVEKANTEAFF TGCAGCGTCGAGAAGGCGAACACTGAAGCTTTCTTT
TRBJ2-5 18 TRBV12-5 . . CASGLYGSGVRVGETQYF TGTGCTAGTGGTTTATATGGTTCTGGAGTCCGGGTCGGGGAGACCCAGTACTTC
TRBJ1-1 12 TRBV6-2/TRBV6-3 few . CASSYAGPRAFF TGTGCCAGCAGTTATGCGGGGCCTCGAGCTTTCTTT
TRBJ2-3 16 TRBV7-2 . TRBD1 CASSLGGQGAGDTQYF TGTGCCAGCAGCTTAGGGGGACAGGGGGCAGGGGATACGCAGTATTTT
TRBJ2-7 12 TRBV4-1 . . CASSQGSDEQYF TGCGCCAGCAGCCAAGGGTCCGACGAGCAGTACTTC
TRBJ1-2 14 TRBV28 . TRBD1 CASYKQGIDYGYTF TGTGCCAGCTACAAACAGGGGATTGACTATGGCTACACCTTC
TRBJ2-1 11 TRBV7-9 few . CASSNGNEQFF TGTGCCAGCAGCAATGGGAATGAGCAGTTCTTC
TRBJ1-5 15 TRBV28 . . CASSPSEGVNQPQHF TGTGCCAGCAGTCCTTCCGAAGGGGTCAATCAGCCCCAGCATTTT
TRBJ1-5 15 TRBV28 few . CASSTLARVSQPQHF TGTGCCAGCAGCACCCTGGCCAGGGTAAGTCAGCCCCAGCATTTT
TRBJ2-5 16 TRBV7-2 . . CASSLAGGSSQETQYF TGTGCCAGCAGCTTAGCGGGGGGCTCCAGCCAAGAGACCCAGTACTTC
TRBJ2-3 16 TRBV7-6 . TRBD2 CASSSSGRPSTDTQYF TGTGCCAGCAGCTCTAGCGGGAGGCCTAGCACAGATACGCAGTATTTT
TRBJ2-1 16 TRBV11-2 . TRBD1 CASSEDRPSSYNEQFF TGTGCCAGCAGCGAGGACAGGCCCAGCTCCTACAATGAGCAGTTCTTC
TRBJ2-3 14 TRBV19 . TRBD2 CASRYGRMADTQYF TGTGCCAGTAGATACGGGAGGATGGCAGATACGCAGTATTTT
TRBJ2-1 17 TRBV27 . . CASKHDPEPSSYNEQFF TGTGCCAGCAAACATGACCCCGAACCCAGCTCCTACAATGAGCAGTTCTTC
TRBJ1-2 14 TRBV7-2 . . CASSLAVPQEGYTF TGTGCCAGCAGCTTAGCGGTGCCTCAGGAGGGCTACACCTTC
TRBJ2-7 14 TRBV29-1 few . CSVAPGTTRDEQYF TGCAGCGTTGCGCCCGGGACAACCCGAGACGAGCAGTACTTC
TRBJ1-1 15 TRBV19 . . CASSISLGPGTEAFF TGTGCCAGTAGTATAAGCCTGGGCCCGGGCACTGAAGCTTTCTTT
TRBJ1-3 15 TRBV11-3 . . CASSLGPGTGNTIYF TGTGCCAGCAGCTTAGGCCCGGGGACTGGAAACACCATATATTTT
TRBJ1-5 12 TRBV6-6 few . CASRNSNQPQHF TGTGCCAGCCGGAATAGCAATCAGCCCCAGCATTTT